A single TCR beta chain is shown here with its context. No antigen is known for it. TCRdb keeps only in-frame clones here, not all; method: immunoSEQ multiplex PCR. The repertoire has more than 300,000 clones, 80% of them found once; the top ten carry roughly 7%. These data are taken from a study of cytotoxic CD8 clonotypes in ibrutinib-treated CLL. Broader study findings: Collection times varied between progressing and sustained-remission patients. Circulating CD8+ T-cell counts were tracked by baseline clonality, which exceeded that of age-matched healthy donors.

The germline V gene encodes CDR1 SQVTM and CDR2 ANQGSEA. This CDR3 has 16 residues. V lost 8 bases and J lost 0; bases outside the gene matches: 13. The chain joins TRBV29-1 to TRBJ1-5; 7 bases agree with TRBD1. The material was PBMCs, obtained before ibrutinib treatment. The receptor comes from a human donor with chronic lymphocytic leukemia. This chain's CDR3 is CSPGTVRTYSNQPQHF. In nucleotides, the CDR3 is TGCAGCCCCGGGACAGTCAGAACCTATAGCAATCAGCCCCAGCATTTT.